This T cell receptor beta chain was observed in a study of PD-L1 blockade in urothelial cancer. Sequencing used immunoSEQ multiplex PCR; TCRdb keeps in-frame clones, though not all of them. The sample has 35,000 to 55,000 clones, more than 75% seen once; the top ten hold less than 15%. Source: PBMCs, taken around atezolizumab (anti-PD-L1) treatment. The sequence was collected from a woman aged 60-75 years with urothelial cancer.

The CDR3 bases are TGTGCCAGCAGTTGGACAGGGTGGAACACTGAAGCTTTCTTT. This translates into CASSWTGWNTEAFF. The V gene is TRBV28, the J gene TRBJ1-1; 8 bases are a match to TRBD1. The V gene end was trimmed by 4 bases and the J gene end by 1 base; junction bases not matched to a gene: 2. CDR1 and CDR2 from the germline V gene are MDHEN and SYDVKM. The CDR3 extends over 14 amino acids.